The sequence of this T cell receptor (beta chain) was determined in a study of radiation and T cells in renal cell carcinoma. Broader study findings: Dominant CDR3 motifs occupied more repertoire in irradiated than control tumors. Only small tumor regions of around 1 g were sampled.

As for treatment: treatment-naive control, cytoreductive nephrectomy. Controls were unirradiated tumors from treatment-naive cytoreductive nephrectomy patients. As regards this clone: The antigen is unknown.

Repertoires were generated with immunoSEQ multiplex PCR, while TCRdb's copy carries only in-frame clones and drops some. The sample consists of 20,000 to 30,000 clones, more than 45% of them appearing once. Germline V gives CDR1 SNHLY, CDR2 FYNNEI. CDR3 size: 13 residues. Deletions cut 10 bases from V and 0 bases from J, with 10 bases between. The source of this sequence is a man aged 40-50 years with renal cell carcinoma. The genes are TRBV2 and TRBJ2-1; D is perhaps TRBD1 (5 bases). The source was tumor tissue, collected from a patient whose treatment was nephrectomy without radiotherapy. The DNA of the CDR3 is TGTGCCACCGACAGAAGCTCCTACAATGAGCAGTTCTTC. Its protein product is CATDRSSYNEQFF.